A single sample is the source of the 10 T cell receptor beta chains below, sequenced in a study of blood T cell repertoires in COVID-19. Repertoires were generated with immunoSEQ multiplex PCR, while TCRdb's copy carries only in-frame clones and drops some. Among 350,000 to 400,000 clones listed, roughly 86% were seen once. The sample was PBMCs or T cells enriched from blood (not recorded which). The receptors were sampled from a woman aged 25 to 39 who had recovered from COVID-19.

The V gene is TRBV18, the J gene TRBJ2-1; a possible D gene is TRBD1 (5 bases). The CDR3 loop spans 13 amino acids. V dropped 1 base and J dropped 10 bases, with 11 bases sitting between them. CDR1 is KGHSH and CDR2 is LQKENI in the germline V gene. The CDR3 coding sequence is TGTGCCAGCTCACCACTCGAAGCAGGGGAGCAGTTCTTC. Its protein product is CASSPLEAGEQFF.

The rearrangement uses TRBV11-2 and TRBJ2-7; 7 bases align to TRBD1. This CDR3 contains 15 residues. From germline, CDR1 is SGHAT and CDR2 FQNNGV. V was pared by 5 bases and J by 1 base, with 8 bases of the junction left unmatched. The CDR3 loop reads CASSRAVTGSYEQYF. DNA for the CDR3: TGTGCCAGCAGCCGCGCGGTGACAGGGTCCTACGAGCAGTACTTC.

The CDR3 here is CASRNSGTTKDTQYF. In DNA, the CDR3 is TGCGCCAGCAGAAATTCCGGGACAACGAAAGATACGCAGTATTTT. This chain uses TRBV5-1 with TRBJ2-3; tentative D call: TRBD1 (6 bases). Germline V CDR1 and CDR2: SGHRS, YFSETQ. V was pared by 5 bases and J by 5 bases, with 18 bases between. This CDR3 has 15 residues.

This sequence joins TRBV7-9 and TRBJ1-2, with a weak D call TRBD1 (6 bases). This CDR3 comprises 12 residues. V was cut by 7 bases and J by 7 bases, with 13 bases left in between. Germline V lookup: CDR1 SEHNR, CDR2 FQNEAQ (reference sequence). CDR3 in amino acids: CASITTGSGYTF. CDR3 coding DNA: TGTGCCAGCATCACCACAGGGAGTGGCTACACCTTC.

The chain couples TRBV12-5 to TRBJ2-3; D perhaps matches TRBD2 (6 bases). V dropped 6 bases and J dropped 3 bases, with 19 bases sitting between them. The germline CDR1 and CDR2 sequences are LGHNT and FRNRAP. The CDR3 contains 16 residues. The CDR3 loop reads CASGLGRGTGTDTQYF. CDR3 DNA: TGTGCTAGTGGCCTCGGTCGGGGGACGGGAACAGATACGCAGTATTTT.

The V and J genes are TRBV7-6 and TRBJ2-3; 14 nucleotides agree with TRBD2. After removal of 2 bases from V and 4 bases from J, the junction contained 11 bases not matched to a gene. This CDR3 is 19 amino acids long. CDR1 SGHVS and CDR2 FNYEAQ come from the germline V gene. The CDR3 bases are TGTGCCAGCAGCTTATCTGCCACCCGACTAGCGGGGGGGCCAGATACGCAGTATTTT. Amino acid sequence: CASSLSATRLAGGPDTQYF.

This clone occurred once. The rearrangement links TRBV7-2 to TRBJ1-3, with D perhaps TRBD1 (5 bases). V was pared by 1 base and J by 5 bases, with 12 bases between. The CDR3 runs 15 residues. Germline CDR1 and CDR2: SGHTA and FQGNSA. The CDR3 region is CASSLGGASRNTIYF. For the CDR3, the DNA is TGTGCCAGCAGCTTAGGCGGGGCCTCCAGAAACACCATATATTTT.

CDR3 protein: CASSPRAGGNQPQHF. The CDR3 nucleotides are TGTGCCAGCAGCCCCCGTGCCGGAGGAAATCAGCCCCAGCATTTT. The rearrangement joins TRBV4-2 to TRBJ1-5, with unresolved D. V lost 4 bases, J lost 4 bases, and 14 bases lay in between. The length of the CDR3 is 15 residues. Germline CDR1 reads LGHNA; CDR2 reads YNFKEQ.

This chain connects TRBV7-9 to TRBJ2-1; 8 bases fit TRBD2. In germline, CDR1 is SEHNR, CDR2 FQNEAQ (reference sequence). Losses at the gene ends were 1 base for V and 0 bases for J; bases not matched to a gene: 5. CDR3 size: 17 residues. The CDR3 DNA sequence: TGTGCCAGCAGCTTAGGAGTGGCGGGGGGCTCCTACAATGAGCAGTTCTTC. Translated, it gives CASSLGVAGGSYNEQFF. Full variable domain (missing parts from reference TRBV7-9 and TRBJ2-1): DTGVSQNPRHKITKRGQNVTFRCDPISEHNRLYWYRQTLGQGPEFLTYFQNEAQLEKSRLLSDRFSAERPKGSFSTLEIQRTEQGDSAMYLCASSLGVAGGSYNEQFFGPGTRLTVL.

The chain employs TRBV30 and TRBJ2-7; D perhaps matches TRBD1 (6 bases). V was clipped by 4 bases and J by 2 bases, with 9 bases between them. The V gene's germline CDR1 is GTSNPN and CDR2 SVGIG (reference sequence). The CDR3 has 12 amino acids. The CDR3 bases are TGTGCCTGGAACAGGGAAACCTACGAGCAGTACTTC. This codes for CAWNRETYEQYF.